This T cell receptor (beta chain) was sequenced in a study of T-cell reconstitution after alpha-beta-depleted transplantation in children. Study observations and caveats: Reports say that about two months after transplant, the alpha-beta T cells came out of several hundred graft clones that had expanded. Newly generated T cells supplied most T-cell counts and diversity one year post-transplant.

As it was prepared, the TCRbeta library received unique molecular identifiers. TCRdb re-derived calls from the PCR reads in MiXCR, one entry per CDR3 protein. Counted here are some 180,000 distinct CDR3 sequences, roughly 7.1% occurring once; the ten biggest clones make up approximately 5.7%. This clonotype was recorded many times. Its specificity is unknown. The germline V gene has CDR1 MDHEN and CDR2 SYDVKM. The CDR3 totals 14 residues. V shed 6 bases and J 1 base; nucleotides not matched to a gene: 5. The J gene is TRBJ2-5, the V gene TRBV28, with 7 nucleotides matching TRBD1. Sample: PBMCs, taken before TCRalphabeta/CD19-depleted stem cell transplant. This receptor was identified in a boy aged 2 to 10 with acute lymphoblastic leukemia, due to receive a stem cell transplant. In DNA, the CDR3 is TGTGCCAGCAGAGACAGGGCCATCCAAGAGACCCAGTACTTC. It codes for CASRDRAIQETQYF.